This T cell receptor (beta chain) was sequenced in a study of blood T cell repertoires in COVID-19. CDR1 and CDR2 from the germline V gene are SGHDT and YYEEEE. V was shortened by 1 base and J by 6 bases, with 14 bases between the two germline ends. This CDR3 contains 14 residues. This clone appeared once. Using immunoSEQ multiplex PCR, the repertoire was profiled, and TCRdb retains in-frame clones only, with some absent. The table lists around 170,000 clones, roughly 86% of them singletons, with less than 3% in the top ten. The rearrangement uses TRBV5-6 and TRBJ2-7; no clear D gene. This TCR derives from a woman aged 30 to 39 with active or convalescent COVID-19. Specimen: peripheral blood. CDR3 nucleotide sequence: TGTGCCAGCAGCTTGCACACTGGGCCCCTCGAGCAGTACTTC. This encodes CASSLHTGPLEQYF. Variable domain in full (rest from reference TRBV5-6 and TRBJ2-7): DAGVTQSPTHLIKTRGQQVTLRCSPKSGHDTVSWYQQALGQGPQFIFQYYEEEERQRGNFPDRFSGHQFPNYSSELNVNALLLGDSALYLCASSLHTGPLEQYFGPGTRLTVT.